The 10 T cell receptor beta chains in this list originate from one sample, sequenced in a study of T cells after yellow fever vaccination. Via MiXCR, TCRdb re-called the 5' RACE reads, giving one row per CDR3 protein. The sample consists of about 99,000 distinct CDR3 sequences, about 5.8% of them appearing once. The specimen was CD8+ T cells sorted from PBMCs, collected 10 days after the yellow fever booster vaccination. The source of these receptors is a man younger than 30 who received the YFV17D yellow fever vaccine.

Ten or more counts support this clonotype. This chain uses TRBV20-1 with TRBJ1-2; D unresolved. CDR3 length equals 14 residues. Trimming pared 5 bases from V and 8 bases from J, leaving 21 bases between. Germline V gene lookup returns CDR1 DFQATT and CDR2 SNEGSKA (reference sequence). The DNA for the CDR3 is TGCAGTGCTCGCGAGACTGGGAGTCTAGAGGGCTACACCTTC. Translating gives CSARETGSLEGYTF.

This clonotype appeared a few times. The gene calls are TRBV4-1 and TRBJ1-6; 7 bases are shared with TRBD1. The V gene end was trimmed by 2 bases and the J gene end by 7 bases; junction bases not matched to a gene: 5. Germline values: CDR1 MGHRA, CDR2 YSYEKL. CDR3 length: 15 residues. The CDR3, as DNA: TGCGCCAGCAGCCAATCCCGGGACAGAAATTCACCCCTCCACTTT. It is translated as CASSQSRDRNSPLHF.

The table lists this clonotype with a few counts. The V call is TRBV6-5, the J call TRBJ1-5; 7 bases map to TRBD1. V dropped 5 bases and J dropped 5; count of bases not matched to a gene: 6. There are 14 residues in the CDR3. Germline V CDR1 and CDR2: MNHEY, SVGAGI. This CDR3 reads CASSPGTVYQPQHF. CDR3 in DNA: TGTGCCAGCAGTCCCGGGACAGTTTATCAGCCCCAGCATTTT.

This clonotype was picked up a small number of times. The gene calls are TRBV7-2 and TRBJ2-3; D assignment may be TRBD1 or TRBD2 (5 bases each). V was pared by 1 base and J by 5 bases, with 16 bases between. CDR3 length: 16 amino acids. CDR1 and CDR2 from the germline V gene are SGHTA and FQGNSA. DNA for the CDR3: TGTGCCAGCAGCTTAGTCGGTGGGGGAGCCGTAGATACGCAGTATTTT. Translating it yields CASSLVGGGAVDTQYF.

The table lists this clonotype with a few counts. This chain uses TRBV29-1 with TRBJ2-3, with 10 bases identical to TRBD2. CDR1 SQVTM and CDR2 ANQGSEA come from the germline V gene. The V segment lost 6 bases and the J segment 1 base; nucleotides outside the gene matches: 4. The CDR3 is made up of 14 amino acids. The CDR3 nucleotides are TGCAGCGTCTCCACTAGCGGGGGCACAGATACGCAGTATTTT. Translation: CSVSTSGGTDTQYF.

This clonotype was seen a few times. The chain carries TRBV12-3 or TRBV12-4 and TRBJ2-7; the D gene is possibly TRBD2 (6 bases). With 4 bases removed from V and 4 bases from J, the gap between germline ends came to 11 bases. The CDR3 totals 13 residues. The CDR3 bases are TGTGCCAGCAGTTCGCGAGCGGGTTACGAGCAGTACTTC. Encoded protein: CASSSRAGYEQYF.

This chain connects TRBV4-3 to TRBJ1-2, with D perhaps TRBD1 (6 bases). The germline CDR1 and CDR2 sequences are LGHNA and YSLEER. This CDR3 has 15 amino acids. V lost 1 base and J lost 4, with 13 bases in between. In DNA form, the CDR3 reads TGCGCCAGCAGCCAAGGTGGTGGGGGCAGCTATGGCTACACCTTC. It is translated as CASSQGGGGSYGYTF.

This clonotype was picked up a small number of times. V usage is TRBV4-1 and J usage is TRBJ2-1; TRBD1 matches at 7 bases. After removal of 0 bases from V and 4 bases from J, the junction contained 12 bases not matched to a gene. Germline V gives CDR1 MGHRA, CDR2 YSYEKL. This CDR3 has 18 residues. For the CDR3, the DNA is TGCGCCAGCAGCCAAGATGGGCCGGGACAGTGGGGATACAATGAGCAGTTCTTC. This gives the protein CASSQDGPGQWGYNEQFF.

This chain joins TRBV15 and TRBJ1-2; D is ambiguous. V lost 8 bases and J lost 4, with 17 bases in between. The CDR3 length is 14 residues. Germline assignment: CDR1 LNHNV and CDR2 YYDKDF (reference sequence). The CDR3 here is CATSARLGIYGYTF. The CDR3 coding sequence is TGTGCCACCTCCGCACGGCTCGGGATCTATGGCTACACCTTC.

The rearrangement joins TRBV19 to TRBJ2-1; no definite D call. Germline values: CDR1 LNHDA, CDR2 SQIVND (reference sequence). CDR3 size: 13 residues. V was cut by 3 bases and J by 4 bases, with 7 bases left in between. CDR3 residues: CASSILGYNEQFF. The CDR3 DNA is TGTGCCAGTAGTATCTTAGGTTACAATGAGCAGTTCTTC.